These T cell receptor beta chains were read from a single sample in a study of regulatory T cells in long-lasting Graves disease. TCRdb itself ran the multiplex PCR reads through MiXCR, one entry per CDR3 protein. Of around 500,000 distinct CDR3 sequences listed, around 21% are singletons. Sequencing used peripheral blood mononuclear cells (PBMCs), obtained when the disease was refractory, from a patient treated with antithyroid drugs. The receptors derive from a female donor with Graves disease. Each CDR3 is given with its conserved first and last residue. The D gene is left open where the match is weak. Clone size is not always given. Where it is, it says once, few, many or a class for expanded clones.

j_call,v_call,clone_size,d_call,cdr3_aa,cdr3_nt
TRBJ2-7,TRBV10-1,-,-,CASSESGRSYEQYF,TGCGCCAGCAGTGAGTCCGGCCGTTCCTACGAGCAGTACTTC
TRBJ1-6,TRBV28,many,-,CASSFRGPLSSYNSPLHF,TGTGCCAGCAGTTTCCGGGGACCGCTGAGCTCCTATAATTCACCCCTCCACTTT
TRBJ1-1,TRBV5-1,few,TRBD1,CASSHGTGGLGTEAFF,TGCGCCAGCAGCCACGGGACAGGGGGCTTGGGCACTGAAGCTTTCTTT
TRBJ1-1,TRBV28,many,-,CASSLRQGRSEAFF,TGTGCCAGCAGTTTACGTCAGGGGCGGTCTGAAGCTTTCTTT
TRBJ2-7,TRBV7-2,many,TRBD2,CASSLDGAGAPYEQYF,TGTGCCAGCAGCTTAGACGGAGCGGGAGCGCCCTACGAGCAGTACTTC
TRBJ2-5,TRBV29-1,-,-,CSVEGHSVEVQYF,TGCAGCGTTGAGGGACATTCGGTGGAGGTCCAGTACTTC
TRBJ1-5,TRBV28,many,-,CASRWGNQPQHF,TGTGCCAGCAGGTGGGGAAATCAGCCCCAGCATTTT
TRBJ2-5,TRBV11-2,many,TRBD2,CASSLVLAGRGTQYF,TGTGCCAGCAGCTTAGTACTAGCGGGCCGTGGGACCCAGTACTTC
TRBJ1-2,TRBV28,many,-,CASTLTGGNYGYTF,TGTGCCAGCACCCTAACGGGAGGGAACTATGGCTACACCTTC
TRBJ2-5,TRBV20-1,few,TRBD1,CSASTGGTQYF,TGCAGTGCTAGTACAGGGGGCACCCAGTACTTC
TRBJ1-1,TRBV5-6,-,-,CASSWTLGPGGNTEAFF,TGTGCCAGCAGCTGGACGTTGGGGCCTGGAGGGAACACTGAAGCTTTCTTT
TRBJ2-7,TRBV5-1,-,TRBD2,CASSLLEREVDEQYF,TGCGCCAGCAGCTTGCTCGAGCGGGAGGTCGACGAGCAGTACTTC
TRBJ2-5,TRBV5-1,-,-,CASSLKQGGLETQYF,TGCGCCAGCAGCTTGAAACAGGGTGGTCTGGAGACCCAGTACTTC
TRBJ2-7,TRBV27,many,-,CASSQGGKAGPKKGEQYF,TGTGCCAGCAGTCAAGGGGGTAAAGCGGGCCCGAAGAAGGGCGAGCAGTACTTC
TRBJ2-5,TRBV7-9,many,TRBD2,CASSLGGLAGLLQYF,TGTGCCAGCAGCTTAGGGGGGCTAGCGGGGCTCCTCCAGTACTTC
TRBJ1-1,TRBV28,many,-,CASRTGGNGGTEAFF,TGTGCCAGCAGAACCGGGGGGAATGGGGGCACTGAAGCTTTCTTT
TRBJ2-7,TRBV5-1,-,-,CASSLQPPYEQYF,TGCGCCAGCAGCTTGCAGCCGCCCTACGAGCAGTACTTC